Shown below are 13 T cell receptor beta chains from a single sample sequenced in a study of blood T cell repertoires in COVID-19. Assay used: immunoSEQ multiplex PCR; TCRdb lists only in-frame clones, some missing. The sample comprises hundreds of thousands of clones, roughly 80% of which are singletons, and around 9.3% rests with the top ten. Sample: peripheral blood. The receptors derive from an elderly woman with acute or convalescent COVID-19.

The V and J genes are TRBV19 and TRBJ2-7; 7 bases line up with TRBD1. The CDR3 consists of 15 residues. Losses at the gene ends were 6 bases for V and 3 bases for J; bases not matched to a gene: 11. The germline gives CDR1 LNHDA, CDR2 SQIVND (reference sequence). The CDR3 protein is CASSFNRQGDYEQYF. As DNA, the CDR3 is TGTGCCAGTAGCTTCAACCGACAGGGAGACTACGAGCAGTACTTC. Filled out from reference TRBV19 and TRBJ2-7, the complete variable domain reads DGGITQSPKYLFRKEGQNVTLSCEQNLNHDAMYWYRQDPGQGLRLIYYSQIVNDFQKGDIAEGYSVSREKKESFPLTVTSAQKNPTAFYLCASSFNRQGDYEQYFGPGTRLTVT.

This chain uses TRBV19 with TRBJ1-4; 7 nucleotides match TRBD1. This CDR3 is built from 15 residues. The V gene's germline CDR1 is LNHDA and CDR2 SQIVND (reference sequence). The junction had 6 bases not matched to a gene; V was cut back by 7 bases and J by 1 base. CDR3: CASTLTGVTNEKLFF. CDR3 bases: TGTGCCAGTACCCTTACAGGGGTAACTAATGAAAAACTGTTTTTT.

The chain links TRBV25-1 to TRBJ1-6; 7 nucleotides line up with TRBD1. With 4 bases clipped from V and 9 bases from J, the junction kept 9 bases outside the gene matches. This CDR3 comprises 15 residues. In germline, CDR1 is MGHDK, CDR2 SYGVNS. The DNA for the CDR3 is TGTGCCAGCAGTGTCGCCGGGACAGAGGTTTCACCCCTCCACTTT. Its protein is CASSVAGTEVSPLHF.

V and J are TRBV14 and TRBJ1-6; TRBD1 agrees at 7 bases. After removal of 5 bases from V and 6 bases from J, the junction contained 10 bases not matched to a gene. CDR1 is SGHDN and CDR2 is FVKESK in the germline V gene. The CDR3 is 16 residues long. CDR3 residues: CASSSWTGGFNSPLHF. CDR3 sequence (DNA): TGTGCCAGCAGCTCCTGGACAGGAGGATTTAATTCACCCCTCCACTTT.

The chain is built from TRBV30 and TRBJ1-1, with 8 nucleotides matching TRBD1. The germline CDR1 and CDR2 sequences are GTSNPN and SVGIG (reference sequence). The CDR3 extends over 15 amino acids. Unmatched junction bases numbered 8, after V lost 2 bases and J lost 3 bases. The CDR3 here is CAWSLTHRGDTEAFF. In nucleotides, the CDR3 is TGTGCCTGGAGTTTAACACACAGGGGGGACACTGAAGCTTTCTTT.

This clone was seen a handful of times. This rearrangement joins TRBV19 to TRBJ2-2, with a tentative D call TRBD1 (6 bases). The CDR3 has 15 amino acids. From germline, CDR1 is LNHDA and CDR2 SQIVND (reference sequence). The V gene lost 4 bases and the J gene lost 4 bases, with 13 bases spanning the gap. CDR3 sequence reads: CASSTGAGATGELFF. CDR3 DNA sequence: TGTGCCAGTAGTACAGGGGCAGGCGCCACCGGGGAGCTGTTTTTT.

J is TRBJ2-5 and V is TRBV2; D might be TRBD1 (6 bases). This CDR3 spans 14 amino acids. CDR1 and CDR2 from the germline V gene are SNHLY and FYNNEI. The germline V and J ends were trimmed by 4 bases and 5 bases, with 14 bases remaining between them. The CDR3 DNA sequence: TGTGCCAGCAGTGCGCAACAGGGTGGCGAGACCCAGTACTTC. Protein product: CASSAQQGGETQYF.

J is TRBJ1-4 and V is TRBV9; D remains unclear. Per the germline V gene, CDR1 is SGDLS and CDR2 is YYNGEE. The V and J ends lost 2 bases and 6 bases respectively, with 8 bases between them. The CDR3 loop spans 13 amino acids. Here the CDR3 DNA reads TGTGCCAGCAGCGTCAGTTTGGATGAAAAACTGTTTTTT. It translates to CASSVSLDEKLFF.

This clone has more than one count but fewer than ten. The chain joins TRBV9 to TRBJ2-4; TRBD2 matches 16 bases. The CDR3 sequence is 18 residues long. Germline V gene lookup returns CDR1 SGDLS and CDR2 YYNGEE. J gave up 10 bases and V 3 bases, and 13 bases lay outside the gene matches. CDR3 sequence reads: CASSEGLAGGVGLGIQYF. For the CDR3, the DNA is TGTGCCAGCAGCGAGGGACTAGCGGGAGGGGTTGGGTTGGGTATTCAGTACTTC.

This clone was seen once. V gene TRBV20-1 combines with J gene TRBJ2-7; 9 bases map to TRBD1. The CDR3 covers 15 residues. Germline-derived CDR1 and CDR2 are DFQATT and SNEGSKA (reference sequence). With V trimmed by 3 bases and J by 5 bases, 11 bases remained unmatched. As DNA, the CDR3 is TGCAGTGCTAGTCGCGACGTCACAGGGGGCAACGAGCAGTACTTC. It is translated as CSASRDVTGGNEQYF.

The chain recombines TRBV7-9 with TRBJ1-1, with D unresolved. This CDR3 region has 13 residues. In germline, CDR1 is SEHNR, CDR2 FQNEAQ (reference sequence). Trimming took 5 bases from V and 3 from J, leaving 10 bases between them. CDR3 region: CASSPPGDTEAFF. In nucleotides, the CDR3 is TGTGCCAGCAGCCCCCCGGGTGACACTGAAGCTTTCTTT.

This chain joins TRBV19 and TRBJ2-7, with D tentatively TRBD1 (6 bases). Germline-derived CDR1 and CDR2 are LNHDA and SQIVND (reference sequence). The CDR3 contains 14 residues. Trimming removed 5 bases at V and 5 bases at J, with 16 bases between. DNA for the CDR3: TGTGCCAGTAGTTGGGACGGGACATCCGACGAGCAGTACTTC. Its translation: CASSWDGTSDEQYF.

The chain uses TRBV30 and TRBJ2-1; tentative D call: TRBD2 (6 bases). Germline CDR1 reads GTSNPN; CDR2 reads SVGIG (reference sequence). The CDR3 is made up of 16 amino acids. With 3 bases removed from V and 6 bases from J, the gap between germline ends came to 21 bases. The CDR3 protein is CAWSFLGGSMGNEQFF. CDR3 coding DNA: TGTGCCTGGAGCTTCCTTGGGGGGAGTATGGGCAATGAGCAGTTCTTC.